The sequence of this T cell receptor (beta chain) was determined in a study of shared clonotypes between healthy human individuals. Sequenced by immunoSEQ multiplex PCR; TCRdb stores in-frame clones only, minus some. Counted here are millions of clones, roughly 95% occurring once; the ten biggest clones make up 0.1% to 0.15%. Findings and caveats of the study: Since donors were few, the genetic and exposure-history diversity represented was limited.

The study drew all its donors from Caucasian adults living in Nashville, Tennessee. The investigators split CD4+ cells into a CD45RA+ naive subset and a CD45RA-negative memory subset. There are 14 residues in the CDR3. V shed 2 bases and J 4 bases; nucleotides not matched to a gene: 3. CDR1 and CDR2 from the germline V gene are MNHEY and SVGAGI. Ten or more counts support this clone. The target antigen is unknown. The source of this sequence is a man between 18 and 29 years old in good health. Sequencing was carried out using naive CD4+ T cells sorted from blood. Described subset: CD45RA+ positively selected. The chain is built from TRBV6-5 and TRBJ2-7, with 9 bases fitting TRBD2. The CDR3 DNA sequence: TGTGCCAGCAGTTACGCTAGCGGGACGTACGAGCAGTACTTC. Translating it yields CASSYASGTYEQYF.